This TCR beta chain was documented in a study of CD8+CD57+ T cells in acquired aplastic anemia. CDR1 is SGHTA, CDR2 FQGNSA, per germline. Trimming stripped 5 bases from V and 5 bases from J, with 12 bases between. CDR3 size: 13 residues. Genomic DNA acted as the template from which TCR beta VDJ combination and CDR3 sequence profiling were carried out. TCRdb recomputed calls from the reads with MiXCR, one row per CDR3 protein. There are under 350,000 distinct CDR3 sequences in the sample; approximately 60% occur only once, and 1.3% lies in the top ten. Patients picked for sequencing had shown CD8+CD57+ cell expansion detected by flow cytometry.

The TCR comes from a human donor with aplastic anemia. Sequenced material: sorted CD4+, CD8+, or CD8+CD57+ T cells (not recorded which) from PBMCs. The rearrangement uses TRBV7-2 and TRBJ1-2; D not certain. The CDR3 region has the DNA TGTGCCAGCAGCCCAGATGGATATTATGGCTACACCTTC. It yields the protein CASSPDGYYGYTF.